This record concerns one T cell receptor (beta chain) sequence. Antigen: not known. This CDR3 is built from 17 residues. The data originate from a study of T cell responses to AZD1222 COVID-19 vaccine. Study-level background: Pooling was applied to second doses at about 4 or about 12 weeks. Study findings and constraints: Close to half of all spike-specific TCRs reportedly target regions of the variants that are unmutated. Just a handful of AZD1222 recipients were seropositive at baseline.

Clones were read by immunoSEQ multiplex PCR, and TCRdb kept only the in-frame ones, dropping some. The data contain about 140,000 clones, roughly 90% of them singletons. Here the sequenced sample was peripheral blood, taken on day 0 of AZD1222 vaccination. The TCR originated in an adult in good health. The chain combines TRBV21-1 with TRBJ2-7. TRBV21-1 is marked as a pseudogene. The CDR3 loop reads CASSKVLIGGTDYEQYF. In DNA form, the CDR3 reads TGTGCCAGCAGCAAAGTTCTGATAGGGGGGACCGATTACGAGCAGTACTTC.